This T cell receptor (beta chain) comes out of a study of blood T cell repertoires in COVID-19. In the authors' workflow: Amplification with reference gene primers provided the estimates of nucleated cell counts. Method: immunoSEQ multiplex PCR; TCRdb's copy keeps in-frame clones and lacks some. V and J calls and clone size are given by that table; D and trimming were obtained from the DNA. The sample shows around 230,000 clones, about 88% of them seen only once. This sequence originates from a woman in her twenties or thirties who had recovered from COVID-19. The sample taken for sequencing was PBMCs or T cells enriched from blood (not recorded which).

The CDR3 region has the DNA TGTGCCACCAGTGATTCCGAAACAAGTACCGGGGAGCTGTTTTTT. Amino acid sequence: CATSDSETSTGELFF. The J gene is TRBJ2-2, the V gene TRBV24-1; D is unresolved. Germline lookup yields CDR1 KGHDR and CDR2 SFDVKD. The CDR3 runs to 15 residues. V shed 2 bases and J shed 5 bases, with 11 bases lying between them.